This passage covers 5 T cell receptor beta chains from one sample sequenced in a study of blood T cell repertoires in COVID-19. Sequenced by immunoSEQ multiplex PCR; TCRdb stores in-frame clones only, minus some. Of over 250,000 clones in the sample, about three quarters were seen once. Material: peripheral blood. The receptors shown here come from a woman older than 75 with acute or convalescent COVID-19.

This clone was counted between two and nine times. The V call is TRBV6-5, the J call TRBJ2-7; possibly TRBD2 for D (5 bases). V was shortened by 6 bases and J by 4 bases, with 19 bases between the two germline ends. Germline values: CDR1 MNHEY, CDR2 SVGAGI. The CDR3 has 15 residues. The CDR3 reads CASRRAGGRGYEQYF. CDR3 bases: TGTGCCAGCAGGCGGGCTGGCGGTCGGGGTTACGAGCAGTACTTC.

The V gene is TRBV2, the J gene TRBJ2-3; D is unresolved. This CDR3 has 14 residues. Germline CDR1 SNHLY, CDR2 FYNNEI. V dropped 7 bases and J dropped 1 base, with 12 bases sitting between them. CDR3 nucleotide sequence: TGTGCCAGCAAGGTCGGGTCTGGCACAGATACGCAGTATTTT. Protein sequence: CASKVGSGTDTQYF.

The J gene is TRBJ2-1, the V gene TRBV18, with 7 bases identical to TRBD1. Germline CDR1 is KGHSH and CDR2 is LQKENI. This CDR3 is built from 17 residues. J was trimmed by 2 bases and V by 2 bases; bases with no gene match: 9. CDR3 in amino acids: CASSPRGPGVPYNEQFF. The CDR3 DNA reads as TGTGCCAGCTCACCAAGGGGGCCAGGGGTCCCCTACAATGAGCAGTTCTTC.

The chain has TRBV5-6 and TRBJ1-2, with D unresolved. The V end lost 2 bases, the J end lost 8 bases, and 16 bases lay between the germline ends. The length of the CDR3 is 14 residues. The V gene's germline CDR1 is SGHDT and CDR2 YYEEEE. This CDR3 reads CASSFESASSGYTF. The CDR3, as DNA: TGTGCCAGCAGCTTTGAGTCAGCCAGTAGCGGCTACACCTTC.

V is TRBV15 and J is TRBJ2-7; TRBD1 matches 9 bases. The V and J ends lost 2 bases and 2 bases, in that order; junction bases with no gene match: 7. Germline loops: CDR1 LNHNV, CDR2 YYDKDF (reference sequence). The CDR3 is made up of 16 amino acids. CDR3: CATSRWGQGKTYEQYF. Here the CDR3 DNA reads TGTGCCACCAGCAGATGGGGACAGGGCAAGACCTACGAGCAGTACTTC.